This TCR beta chain was retrieved from a study of CXCR3-negative and CXCR3-positive naive CD8 T cells. Study results and caveats: CXCR3-positive naive cells had TRB CDR3s that were more hydrophobic than CXCR3-negative naive cells had.

CDR1 is LGHNA, CDR2 YSLEER, per germline. The CDR3 has 15 residues. All TRB cDNA libraries came from 5' RACE performed with UMI labels. TCRdb processed the 5' RACE reads again and assigns one entry to each CDR3 protein, with no DNA. The sample totals about 41,000 distinct CDR3 sequences. Of note for this clonotype: Its matching antigen is unknown.

At 300,000 cells each, triplicate sorts were carried out for each CD8+ T cell subset. The sample comprised naive CXCR3- CD8+ T cells from blood. This sample's subset: CD45RO-CCR7+CD27+CD95- naive CD8+ T cells lacking CXCR3 (TNR3-). This sequence joins TRBV4-3 and TRBJ2-5; with no DNA, the TCRdb D assignment of TRBD2 cannot be verified. The source is a human donor in good health. Some clones in this sample may be carry-over from other donors' samples. The CDR3 loop is CASSQDSSPRETQYF.